The sequence of this TCR beta chain was determined in a study of follicular helper T cells after annual influenza vaccination. Looking at the study overall: Some donors were sampled over the 2013-2014, 2014-2015 and 2015-2016 vaccinations. Study results and limitations: Each annual vaccination recalled recurring oligoclonal ICOS+CD38+ cTfh clonotypes. Day 7 ICOS+CD38+ clones were most often found later in ICOS-CD38- cTfh cells.

Specified time point: 2015-2016 season, 7 days after influenza vaccination. There are 14 residues in the CDR3. The ends lost 4 bases at V and 6 bases at J; junction bases unmatched: 8. The germline V gene encodes CDR1 SGHRS and CDR2 YFSETQ. TCRB was sequenced at Survey level resolution. Some clones are missing from TCRdb's copy, which holds only in-frame ones; the method was immunoSEQ multiplex PCR. The sample has 6,000 or so clones, over 80% seen once. This clone has only a few counts. The antigen remains unidentified. The input for sequencing was CXCR5- memory CD4+ T cells sorted from blood, taken 7 days after influenza vaccination. The V and J genes are TRBV5-1 and TRBJ2-3; 7 bases match TRBD2. The sequence came from an adult who received the influenza vaccine. CDR3 coding DNA: TGCGCCAGCAGCCGGGGGGAGGGATACGATACGCAGTATTTT. Translating gives CASSRGEGYDTQYF.